The clone carrying this T cell receptor beta chain showed up just once. The antigen is not known. Profiled with immunoSEQ multiplex PCR; TCRdb holds only in-frame clones, not every one. The sample lists 140,000 or so clones; approximately 91% were seen once. The data were obtained in a study of cytomegalovirus exposure and HLA in healthy donors. The CDR3 spans 15 residues. Germline V gives CDR1 SGHTA, CDR2 FQGNSA. V was clipped by 2 bases and J by 3 bases; unmatched bases: 5. Study-wide findings and caveats: Usually a TCR sequence was rare, but some public TCRs were found in many donors.

The V and J genes are TRBV7-2 and TRBJ2-7; 9 bases line up with TRBD1. Sequenced input: PBMCs. The sequence derives from a young man in good health and CMV-seronegative. The CDR3 nucleotides read TGTGCCAGCAGCTTAATGGGACAGGGAGTCTACGAGCAGTACTTC. It yields the protein CASSLMGQGVYEQYF.